This TCR beta chain stems from a study of blood T cell repertoires in COVID-19. Patients in Seattle were enrolled during active infection, then followed longitudinally. With 0 bases clipped from V and 4 bases from J, the junction kept 4 bases outside the gene matches. Germline V gives CDR1 SGHTA, CDR2 FQGTGA. The CDR3 contains 17 residues. Only a few counts were recorded for this clone. Authors' data handling: Amplification of reference gene primers provided the estimated nucleated cell counts. This table comes from immunoSEQ multiplex PCR, and its TCRdb copy is limited to in-frame clones, with some not included. V, J and clone size derive from that table, while D and trimming were established from the DNA sequence. The sample consists of about 170,000 clones, around nine tenths of them appearing once.

The sample consisted of peripheral blood. The origin of this receptor is a woman aged 80 or over with COVID-19, enrolled during active disease. V and J are TRBV7-3 and TRBJ2-2; TRBD2 matches at 11 bases. CDR3 bases: TGTGCCAGCAGCTTAACCGGACTAGCGGGTACCACCGGGGAGCTGTTTTTT. Protein: CASSLTGLAGTTGELFF. Variable domain in full (rest from reference TRBV7-3 and TRBJ2-2): GAGVSQTPSNKVTEKGKYVELRCDPISGHTALYWYRQSLGQGPEFLIYFQGTGAADDSGLPNDRFFAVRPEGSVSTLKIQRTERGDSAVYLCASSLTGLAGTTGELFFGEGSRLTVL.